This T cell receptor beta chain was observed in a study of CD8+ T cells in alopecia areata. In the study overall: The study gave tofacitinib for 6 to 18 months, then 6 months off drug. Regarding the study as a whole: An increase in clonality over normal scalp was evident in lesional scalp, especially alopecia totalis/universalis.

Following extraction, RNA underwent reverse transcription to cDNA, which served as the sequencing template. Data came from immunoSEQ multiplex PCR; TCRdb stores just in-frame clones and leaves some out. Of some 240,000 clones listed, 57% are singletons. Punch biopsies of lesional scalp, plus peripheral blood, were taken from alopecia areata patients. This clone was detected only a few times. Its antigen is undetermined. The CDR3 loop spans 17 amino acids. Per the germline V gene, CDR1 is SEHNR and CDR2 is FQNEAQ (reference sequence). V lost 5 bases and J lost 3, with 17 bases in between. Sequenced material: CD4+ T cells sorted from blood, taken at week 0. This receptor was taken from a human donor with alopecia areata. The rearrangement joins TRBV7-9 to TRBJ2-6; D might be TRBD1 (6 bases). The CDR3 nucleotides read TGTGCCAGCAGCGTCAATCCCGGGACATTTGGGGCCAACGTCCTGACTTTC. This codes for CASSVNPGTFGANVLTF.